Shown below are 28 T cell receptor beta chains from a single sample sequenced in a study of T-cell memory formation after mild COVID-19. TCRdb recomputed calls from the 5' RACE reads with MiXCR, one row per CDR3 protein. This sample yields 350,000 to 450,000 distinct CDR3 sequences, of which about 20% are seen a single time; around 9.2% belongs to the top ten. Sequencing was carried out using PBMCs or a T cell subset sorted from them (not recorded which). These receptors all stem from an adult woman who had mild COVID-19 (a few samples of this study predate the infection). Cell type and time point are not known.

This clonotype appeared a few times. The chain uses TRBV7-6 and TRBJ1-1; a weak D match, TRBD1 (6 bases). V lost 5 bases and J 1 base, leaving 14 bases between the germline ends. CDR3 length: 15 residues. From germline, CDR1 is SGHVS and CDR2 FNYEAQ. The CDR3 spells CASSLGGNTNTEAFF. CDR3 nucleotides: TGTGCCAGCAGCCTAGGGGGAAACACGAACACTGAAGCTTTCTTT.

CDR3 residues: CASSLLERQTQYF. CDR3 nucleotide sequence: TGCGCCAGCAGCTTGCTGGAGAGACAGACCCAGTACTTC. The J gene is TRBJ2-5, the V gene TRBV5-1, with D uncertain. The CDR3 runs 13 residues. V was cut by 1 base and J by 6 bases, with 10 bases left in between. Germline V gene data show CDR1 as SGHRS and CDR2 as YFSETQ. Looking up the rest from reference TRBV5-1 and TRBJ2-5 gives the full variable domain: KAGVTQTPRYLIKTRGQQVTLSCSPISGHRSVSWYQQTPGQGLQFLFEYFSETQRNKGNFPGRFSGRQFSNSRSEMNVSTLELGDSALYLCASSLLERQTQYFGPGTRLLVL.

This clonotype was observed many times. The chain couples TRBV5-1 to TRBJ2-6, with 8 positions matching TRBD1. The CDR3 sequence is 18 residues long. The V gene's germline CDR1 is SGHRS and CDR2 YFSETQ. V trimming: 4 bases; J trimming: 1 base; junction bases outside the gene matches: 10. This CDR3 is CASSPGQGFYSGANVLTF. The DNA of the CDR3 is TGCGCCAGCAGCCCAGGACAGGGTTTTTATTCTGGGGCCAACGTCCTGACTTTC. The variable domain in full, with the rest retrieved from reference TRBV5-1 and TRBJ2-6, is KAGVTQTPRYLIKTRGQQVTLSCSPISGHRSVSWYQQTPGQGLQFLFEYFSETQRNKGNFPGRFSGRQFSNSRSEMNVSTLELGDSALYLCASSPGQGFYSGANVLTFGAGSRLTVL.

This clonotype was found a few times. The chain is built from TRBV3-1 and TRBJ1-2; D call uncertain. The CDR3 covers 15 residues. Germline CDR1 reads LGHDT; CDR2 reads YNNKEL (reference sequence). Between the trimmed V and J ends, which lost 1 base and 2 bases, there was a span of 11 bases. The CDR3 here is CASSQGASFNYGYTF. The CDR3 bases are TGTGCCAGCAGCCAAGGGGCCAGCTTCAACTATGGCTACACCTTC.

This rearrangement joins TRBV11-1 to TRBJ2-5; D remains ambiguous. Trimming shortened V by 5 bases and J by 6 bases, and 10 bases separated the two germline ends. CDR1 is SGHAT, CDR2 FQDESV, per germline (reference sequence). This CDR3 is built from 12 residues. CDR3 protein: CASSTLGKTQYF. CDR3 in DNA: TGTGCCAGCAGCACCCTTGGAAAGACCCAGTACTTC.

The chain recombines TRBV29-1 with TRBJ2-5; D uncertain. CDR3 size: 12 residues. V lost 7 bases and J 0 bases, leaving 9 bases between the germline ends. Germline loops: CDR1 SQVTM, CDR2 ANQGSEA. The CDR3 spells CSGGVYQETQYF. CDR3 coding DNA: TGCAGCGGCGGTGTCTACCAAGAGACCCAGTACTTC.

This clonotype was seen a few times. This rearrangement joins TRBV4-3 to TRBJ1-4; no reliable D call. The CDR3 is made up of 14 amino acids. Looked up from germline, CDR1 is LGHNA and CDR2 is YSLEER. Trimming took 0 bases from V and 8 from J, leaving 10 bases between them. In DNA form, the CDR3 reads TGCGCCAGCAGCCAAGATAGTAGAGAGGAAAAACTGTTTTTT. Translating it yields CASSQDSREEKLFF.

The rearrangement joins TRBV7-9 to TRBJ2-7; 8 bases line up with TRBD2. The J segment lost 5 bases and the V segment lost 4 bases, leaving 13 bases of the junction unmatched. CDR1 is SEHNR, CDR2 FQNEAQ, per germline (reference sequence). The CDR3 runs 16 residues. The CDR3 DNA reads as TGTGCCAGCAGCTCAGCGGGAGTATTTACTGGAGACGAGCAGTACTTC. Translation gives CASSSAGVFTGDEQYF.

This chain links TRBV6-2 or TRBV6-3 with TRBJ2-7, with 7 bases lining up with TRBD2. The CDR3 is made up of 14 amino acids. The germline gives CDR1 MNHEY, CDR2 SVGEGT. J gave up 5 bases and V 4 bases, and 8 bases lay outside the gene matches. CDR3 DNA sequence: TGTGCCAGCAGTTCGCCGACTAGCTTCCACGAGCAGTACTTC. This translates into CASSSPTSFHEQYF.

The chain recombines TRBV3-1 with TRBJ1-2; possible D gene TRBD1, 5 bases. Trimming cost V 1 base and J 3 bases, with 12 bases left between them. This CDR3 region has 15 residues. Germline-derived CDR1 and CDR2 are LGHDT and YNNKEL (reference sequence). The CDR3 bases are TGTGCCAGCAGCCAAGTCGGAACAGGTGACTATGGCTACACCTTC. Translation: CASSQVGTGDYGYTF.

This clonotype was seen more than once but under ten times. V is TRBV5-1 and J is TRBJ2-7; D tentatively fits TRBD1 or TRBD2 (5 bases each). Germline CDR1 and CDR2: SGHRS and YFSETQ. This CDR3 is 15 amino acids long. Trimming took off 4 bases at V and 0 bases at J, with 14 bases between the two ends. CDR3 amino acids: CASSPERGVSYEQYF. CDR3 sequence (DNA): TGCGCCAGCAGCCCGGAGAGAGGGGTCTCCTACGAGCAGTACTTC. Variable domain in full (rest from reference TRBV5-1 and TRBJ2-7): KAGVTQTPRYLIKTRGQQVTLSCSPISGHRSVSWYQQTPGQGLQFLFEYFSETQRNKGNFPGRFSGRQFSNSRSEMNVSTLELGDSALYLCASSPERGVSYEQYFGPGTRLTVT.

In its sample, this clonotype was seen a few times. V and J are TRBV7-9 and TRBJ2-7; no firm D call. Trimming left V 5 bases short and J 2 bases short, with 10 bases between. The germline V gene has CDR1 SEHNR and CDR2 FQNEAQ (reference sequence). This CDR3 is 13 amino acids long. The CDR3 spells CASSPHSAYEQYF. CDR3 in DNA: TGTGCCAGCAGCCCCCACTCGGCCTACGAGCAGTACTTC.

As concerns this clonotype: Compared with germline, one end of the junction differs, possibly owing to a read error. The rearrangement uses TRBV5-1 and TRBJ2-1, with 7 bases that match TRBD2. The germline CDR1 and CDR2 sequences are SGHRS and YFSETQ. The CDR3 totals 13 residues. CDR3 amino acids: CASSFPGGHEQLF. In nucleotides, the CDR3 is TGCGCCAGCAGCTTCCCGGGAGGCCATGAGCAGTTATTC.

The J gene is TRBJ1-2, the V gene TRBV29-1; D uncertain. Trimming removed 6 bases at V and 6 bases at J, with 11 bases between. The CDR3 has 11 amino acids. The germline gives CDR1 SQVTM, CDR2 ANQGSEA. CDR3 amino acids: CSVPRQNGYTF. DNA of the CDR3: TGCAGCGTACCCCGTCAAAATGGCTACACCTTC.

In its sample, this clonotype was seen a few times. The rearrangement joins TRBV2 to TRBJ2-2; 8 nucleotides match TRBD2. Per the germline V gene, CDR1 is SNHLY and CDR2 is FYNNEI. V shed 7 bases and J 0 bases; nucleotides not matched to a gene: 4. CDR3 size: 15 residues. CDR3 coding DNA: TGTGCCAGCAAAGAGGGACTAGCGAACACCGGGGAGCTGTTTTTT. This gives the protein CASKEGLANTGELFF.

This sequence joins TRBV20-1 and TRBJ2-7; TRBD2 agrees at 10 bases. The CDR3 sequence is 15 residues long. Losses at the gene ends were 3 bases for V and 0 bases for J; bases not matched to a gene: 5. Germline CDR1 reads DFQATT; CDR2 reads SNEGSKA (reference sequence). CDR3 sequence reads: CSARTSGFSSYEQYF. CDR3 DNA: TGCAGTGCTAGGACTAGCGGGTTTTCCTCCTACGAGCAGTACTTC.

This chain uses TRBV15 with TRBJ1-2; 10 bases match TRBD1. The CDR3 contains 16 residues. Germline V lookup: CDR1 LNHNV, CDR2 YYDKDF (reference sequence). J lost 4 bases, V lost 3 bases, and 8 bases had no gene match. The CDR3 DNA reads TGTGCCACCAGCAGGGGTGGACAGGGGGGAATCTATGGCTACACCTTC. Translating it yields CATSRGGQGGIYGYTF.

The rearrangement joins TRBV7-3 to TRBJ1-6, with 10 bases matching TRBD1. The CDR3 has 16 amino acids. Germline V gene data show CDR1 as SGHTA and CDR2 as FQGTGA. J gave up 8 bases and V 5 bases, and 9 bases lay outside the gene matches. The CDR3 DNA is TGTGCCAGCAGCCCACGGGACAGGGGATCGGATTCACCCCTCCACTTT. Amino acid sequence: CASSPRDRGSDSPLHF.

The chain recombines TRBV7-6 with TRBJ1-3; D might be TRBD1 (5 bases). CDR3 size: 16 residues. The germline V and J ends were trimmed by 5 bases and 2 bases, with 16 bases remaining between them. The germline V gene encodes CDR1 SGHVS and CDR2 FNYEAQ. The CDR3 coding sequence is TGTGCCAGCAGCACGGGACCAGGGATCCCTGGAAACACCATATATTTT. Translated: CASSTGPGIPGNTIYF. The full variable domain, its missing parts supplied by reference TRBV7-6 and TRBJ1-3, is GAGVSQSPRYKVTKRGQDVALRCDPISGHVSLYWYRQALGQGPEFLTYFNYEAQQDKSGLPNDRFSAERPEGSISTLTIQRTEQRDSAMYRCASSTGPGIPGNTIYFGEGSWLTVV.

This chain links TRBV12-3 or TRBV12-4 with TRBJ1-1; perhaps TRBD1 as D (5 bases). The ends were cut back, 6 bases at V and 3 bases at J, with 14 bases in the middle. This CDR3 comprises 14 residues. The chain's CDR3 is CASRWGPAYTEAFF. Written as DNA, the CDR3 is TGTGCCAGCAGGTGGGGACCCGCGTACACTGAAGCTTTCTTT.

Only a few counts were recorded for this clonotype. V usage is TRBV20-1 and J usage is TRBJ1-4; no clear D gene. V dropped 5 bases and J dropped 0 bases, with 10 bases sitting between them. Germline loops: CDR1 DFQATT, CDR2 SNEGSKA (reference sequence). This CDR3 is built from 14 residues. The CDR3 sequence is CSAGRPATNEKLFF. In DNA form, the CDR3 reads TGCAGTGCTGGTCGGCCTGCAACTAATGAAAAACTGTTTTTT.

This clonotype has more than one count but fewer than ten. The V call is TRBV5-6, the J call TRBJ1-5; no clear D. Germline CDR1 and CDR2: SGHDT and YYEEEE. The V gene lost 6 bases and the J gene lost 0 bases, with 7 bases spanning the gap. The CDR3 contains 13 residues. The CDR3 sequence: CASKKYSNQPQHF. In nucleotides, the CDR3 is TGTGCCAGCAAAAAATATAGCAATCAGCCCCAGCATTTT.

The chain has TRBV5-1 and TRBJ2-3; 9 bases match TRBD2. After removal of 1 base from V and 3 bases from J, the junction contained 6 bases not matched to a gene. This CDR3 is built from 16 residues. Germline lookup yields CDR1 SGHRS and CDR2 YFSETQ. The CDR3 loop is CASSLSGLALTDTQYF. CDR3 coding DNA: TGCGCCAGCAGCTTGAGTGGACTAGCGTTGACAGATACGCAGTATTTT.

This chain connects TRBV7-9 to TRBJ2-7; possible D gene TRBD2, 7 bases. CDR1 and CDR2 (germline): SEHNR, FQNEAQ (reference sequence). The CDR3 totals 15 residues. V lost 3 bases, J lost 5 bases, and 17 bases lay in between. The DNA of the CDR3 is TGTGCCAGCAGCTTCGTACGGGGGGCAAGGGACGAGCAGTACTTC. Translated, it gives CASSFVRGARDEQYF.

Only a few counts were recorded for this clonotype. This rearrangement joins TRBV5-1 to TRBJ2-3; D remains ambiguous. Germline-derived CDR1 and CDR2 are SGHRS and YFSETQ. V shed 0 bases and J shed 2 bases, with 10 bases lying between them. CDR3 length equals 15 residues. CDR3 sequence (DNA): TGCGCCAGCAGCTTGGCCGTCAGAGCCACAGATACGCAGTATTTT. Translated, it gives CASSLAVRATDTQYF.

Here the CDR3 reads CASSPRLAGSHFYNEQFF. For the CDR3, the DNA is TGTGCCAGCAGCCCAAGACTAGCGGGGTCCCACTTCTACAATGAGCAGTTCTTC. This rearrangement joins TRBV7-9 to TRBJ2-1; 11 nucleotides agree with TRBD2. The V and J ends lost 5 bases and 3 bases, in that order; junction bases with no gene match: 12. CDR1 is SEHNR, CDR2 FQNEAQ, per germline (reference sequence). The CDR3 is 18 residues long.

The chain employs TRBV5-6 and TRBJ2-1; TRBD2 might be the D (5 bases). The length of the CDR3 is 16 residues. Trimming pared 2 bases from V and 3 bases from J, leaving 15 bases between. CDR1 and CDR2 from the germline V gene are SGHDT and YYEEEE. CDR3 residues: CASSFDPSRGYNEQFF. In DNA form, the CDR3 reads TGTGCCAGCAGCTTTGATCCCAGCCGGGGCTACAATGAGCAGTTCTTC.

This clonotype was seen a few times. The chain recombines TRBV6-6 with TRBJ1-1; maybe TRBD1 (5 bases). The germline V gene encodes CDR1 MNHNY and CDR2 SVGAGI (reference sequence). Trimming took off 5 bases at V and 0 bases at J, with 13 bases between the two ends. The CDR3 loop spans 15 amino acids. The CDR3 spells CASSRWGVVNTEAFF. CDR3 in DNA: TGTGCCAGCAGTCGTTGGGGGGTGGTGAACACTGAAGCTTTCTTT.